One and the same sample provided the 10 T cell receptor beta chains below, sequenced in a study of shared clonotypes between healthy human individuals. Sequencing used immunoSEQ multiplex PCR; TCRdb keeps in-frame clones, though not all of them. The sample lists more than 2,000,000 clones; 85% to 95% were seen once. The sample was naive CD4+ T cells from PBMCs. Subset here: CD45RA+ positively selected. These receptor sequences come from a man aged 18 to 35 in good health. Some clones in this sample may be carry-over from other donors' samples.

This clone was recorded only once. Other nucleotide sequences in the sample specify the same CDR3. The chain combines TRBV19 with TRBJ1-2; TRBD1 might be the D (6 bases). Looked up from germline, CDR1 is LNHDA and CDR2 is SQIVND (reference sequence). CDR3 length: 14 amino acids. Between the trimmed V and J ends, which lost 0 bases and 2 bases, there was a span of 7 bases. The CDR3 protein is CASSIDRGNYGYTF. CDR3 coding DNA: TGTGCCAGTAGTATAGACAGGGGAAACTATGGCTACACCTTC.

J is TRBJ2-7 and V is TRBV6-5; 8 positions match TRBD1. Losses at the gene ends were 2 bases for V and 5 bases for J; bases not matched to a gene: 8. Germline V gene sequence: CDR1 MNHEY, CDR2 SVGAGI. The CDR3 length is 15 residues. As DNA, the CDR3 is TGTGCCAGCAGTTACCTAGGCAGGGGGCTTAACGAGCAGTACTTC. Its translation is CASSYLGRGLNEQYF.

The CDR3 is CASTPGYSNQPQHF. The CDR3 DNA is TGTGCCAGCACTCCGGGGTATAGCAATCAGCCCCAGCATTTT. The gene calls are TRBV28 and TRBJ1-5; D uncertain. The germline gives CDR1 MDHEN, CDR2 SYDVKM. The CDR3 consists of 14 residues. The V end lost 7 bases, the J end lost 0 bases, and 10 bases lay between the germline ends.

CDR3 bases: TGTGCCAGCAGTGAAGGGGGAGGGGCCTCCCCGTGGAATGAGCAGTTCTTC. Protein: CASSEGGGASPWNEQFF. The chain employs TRBV6-1 and TRBJ2-1, with 7 bases that match TRBD2. Unmatched junction bases numbered 13, after V lost 1 base and J lost 7 bases. Germline V CDR1 and CDR2: MNHNS, SASEGT. The CDR3 totals 17 residues.

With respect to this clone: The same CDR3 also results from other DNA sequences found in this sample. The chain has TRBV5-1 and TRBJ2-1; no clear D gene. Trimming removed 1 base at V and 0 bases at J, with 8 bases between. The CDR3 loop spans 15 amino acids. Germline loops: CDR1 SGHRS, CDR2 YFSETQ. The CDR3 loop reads CASSLRVGSYNEQFF. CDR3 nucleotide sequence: TGCGCCAGCAGCTTGCGCGTTGGCTCCTACAATGAGCAGTTCTTC. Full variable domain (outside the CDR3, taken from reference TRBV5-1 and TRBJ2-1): KAGVTQTPRYLIKTRGQQVTLSCSPISGHRSVSWYQQTPGQGLQFLFEYFSETQRNKGNFPGRFSGRQFSNSRSEMNVSTLELGDSALYLCASSLRVGSYNEQFFGPGTRLTVL.

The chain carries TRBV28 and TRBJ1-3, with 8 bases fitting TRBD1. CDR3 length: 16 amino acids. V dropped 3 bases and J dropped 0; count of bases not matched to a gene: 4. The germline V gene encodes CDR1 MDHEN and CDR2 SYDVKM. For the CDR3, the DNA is TGTGCCAGCAGTTTCCCGGGACAGGCCTCTGGAAACACCATATATTTT. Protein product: CASSFPGQASGNTIYF. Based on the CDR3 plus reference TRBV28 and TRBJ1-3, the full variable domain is DVKVTQSSRYLVKRTGEKVFLECVQDMDHENMFWYRQDPGLGLRLIYFSYDVKMKEKGDIPEGYSVSREKKERFSLILESASTNQTSMYLCASSFPGQASGNTIYFGEGSWLTVV.

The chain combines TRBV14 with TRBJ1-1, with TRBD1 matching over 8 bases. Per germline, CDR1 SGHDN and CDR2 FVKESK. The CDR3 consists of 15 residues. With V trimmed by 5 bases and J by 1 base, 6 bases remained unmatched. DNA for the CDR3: TGTGCCAGCAGCGCGGACAGGGCAAAGAACACTGAAGCTTTCTTT. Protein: CASSADRAKNTEAFF.

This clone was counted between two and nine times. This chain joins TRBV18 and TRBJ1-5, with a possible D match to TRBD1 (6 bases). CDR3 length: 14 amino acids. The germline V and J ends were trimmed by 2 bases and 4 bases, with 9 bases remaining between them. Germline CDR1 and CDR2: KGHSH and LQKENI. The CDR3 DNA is TGTGCCAGCTCACCAATACAGGGTAATCAGCCCCAGCATTTT. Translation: CASSPIQGNQPQHF.

CDR3 DNA sequence: TGTGCCAGCAGCAAAATCGGACAGACCCACCCCTACGAGCAGTACTTC. This encodes CASSKIGQTHPYEQYF. V gene TRBV9 combines with J gene TRBJ2-7; weak D call: TRBD1 (6 bases). V was trimmed by 4 bases and J by 2 bases, leaving 19 bases between them. The V gene's germline CDR1 is SGDLS and CDR2 YYNGEE. The CDR3 sequence is 16 residues long.

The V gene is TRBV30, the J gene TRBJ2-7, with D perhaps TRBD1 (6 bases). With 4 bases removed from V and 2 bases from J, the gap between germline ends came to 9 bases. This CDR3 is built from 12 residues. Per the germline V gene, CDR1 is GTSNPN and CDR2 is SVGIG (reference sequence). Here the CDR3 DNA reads TGTGCCTGGAAAAACAGGGCCTACGAGCAGTACTTC. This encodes CAWKNRAYEQYF.